A single sample gave rise to the 3 T cell receptor beta chains below, sequenced in a study of vaccination and CD4 T cells after COVID-19. Their specific antigens are unknown. The treatment was: roughly 10-day PBMC culture with coronavirus spike peptide pools or control peptides (ViraFEST assay). Samples of CD4+ T cells were obtained from the unexposed donor before the COVID-19 pandemic (2011-2018). With the Oncomine TCR Beta short-read assay, DNA from cultured CD4+ T cells was sequenced. A single record per CDR3 protein comes from TCRdb applying MiXCR to the PCR reads. The data hold roughly 5,400 distinct CDR3 sequences, with 30% to 40% observed a single time. The specimen sequenced was CD4+ T cells from blood, cultured in vitro. Receptors originate from a human donor in good health.

This chain connects TRBV7-8 to TRBJ2-1; 7 bases map to TRBD2. Germline V CDR1 and CDR2: SGHVS, FQNEAQ. The V gene end was trimmed by 2 bases and the J gene end by 8 bases; junction bases not matched to a gene: 9. This CDR3 has 15 amino acids. CDR3 bases: TGTGCCAGCAGCTTACGTGGACTAGAGAGCTATGAGCAGTTCTTC. Translating it yields CASSLRGLESYEQFF.

This sequence joins TRBV4-1 and TRBJ1-1, with D uncertain. The CDR3 runs to 16 residues. In germline, CDR1 is MGHRA, CDR2 YSYEKL. V was cut by 4 bases and J by 4 bases, with 19 bases left in between. CDR3 sequence: CASSPTVTEIPTEAFF. The CDR3 bases are TGCGCCAGCAGCCCCACAGTTACAGAGATCCCCACTGAAGCTTTCTTT.

The gene calls are TRBV7-6 and TRBJ1-3; TRBD1 agrees at 7 bases. CDR3 size: 15 residues. Germline lookup yields CDR1 SGHVS and CDR2 FNYEAQ. With V trimmed by 3 bases and J by 4 bases, 6 bases remained unmatched. The CDR3 protein is CASSLTGPEGNTIYF. The DNA of the CDR3 is TGTGCCAGCAGCTTGACAGGGCCAGAAGGAAACACCATATATTTT.